The 5 T cell receptor beta chains below all came from one sample that was sequenced in a study of shared clonotypes between healthy human individuals. The data were produced by immunoSEQ multiplex PCR, yet TCRdb's version contains in-frame clones alone and is incomplete. The sample yields roughly 760,000 clones, 74% seen once. Source material: memory CD4+ T cells sorted from blood. The subset: CD45RA-negative fraction. These receptors were obtained from a woman in her twenties or thirties in good health.

This clone was found many times. The chain carries TRBV5-4 and TRBJ2-1; D gene uncertain. Looked up from germline, CDR1 is SGHNT and CDR2 is YYREEE (reference sequence). The ends were cut back, 3 bases at V and 11 bases at J, with 18 bases in the middle. There are 14 residues in the CDR3. The CDR3 loop reads CASSSTAPEYKQFF. In DNA, the CDR3 is TGTGCCAGCAGCTCCACCGCCCCCGAGTACAAGCAGTTCTTC. The whole variable domain, remainder taken from reference TRBV5-4 and TRBJ2-1, is ETGVTQSPTHLIKTRGQQVTLRCSSQSGHNTVSWYQQALGQGPQFIFQYYREEENGRGNFPPRFSGLQFPNYSSELNVNALELDDSALYLCASSSTAPEYKQFFGPGTRLTVL.

The gene calls are TRBV6-4 and TRBJ2-3; D unclear. Germline CDR1 MRHNA, CDR2 SNTAGT. This CDR3 has 14 residues. Trimming pared 4 bases from V and 1 base from J, leaving 9 bases between. The CDR3 coding sequence is TGTGCCAGCAGTGGGGCCGGAGGCACAGATACGCAGTATTTT. Translation gives CASSGAGGTDTQYF.

The J gene is TRBJ1-5, the V gene TRBV7-2, with no clear D. V lost 3 bases, J lost 2 bases, and 8 bases lay in between. CDR3 length: 14 amino acids. The germline V gene has CDR1 SGHTA and CDR2 FQGNSA. CDR3 coding DNA: TGTGCCAGCAGCTTGGAAAGAGGCAATCAGCCCCAGCATTTT. Its protein product is CASSLERGNQPQHF.

This clone has a single count. This CDR3 is also generated by other DNA sequences in the sample. The V and J genes are TRBV4-2 and TRBJ1-4, with D possibly matching TRBD1 (6 bases). The CDR3 spans 16 residues. Trimming took off 0 bases at V and 4 bases at J, with 12 bases between the two ends. Per germline, CDR1 LGHNA and CDR2 YNFKEQ. The DNA for the CDR3 is TGTGCCAGCAGCCAAGATAGAGGGGGGGGTAATGAAAAACTGTTTTTT. Protein: CASSQDRGGGNEKLFF.

The chain recombines TRBV7-2 with TRBJ2-1; D is unresolved. The V gene's germline CDR1 is SGHTA and CDR2 FQGNSA. V was cut by 0 bases and J by 10 bases, with 13 bases left in between. This CDR3 is built from 14 residues. CDR3 sequence (DNA): TGTGCCAGCAGCTTAGCTCGGGCCACTTGGGAGCAGTTCTTC. It is translated as CASSLARATWEQFF. Filled out from reference TRBV7-2 and TRBJ2-1, the complete variable domain reads GAGVSQSPSNKVTEKGKDVELRCDPISGHTALYWYRQSLGQGLEFLIYFQGNSAPDKSGLPSDRFSAERTGGSVSTLTIQRTQQEDSAVYLCASSLARATWEQFFGPGTRLTVL.